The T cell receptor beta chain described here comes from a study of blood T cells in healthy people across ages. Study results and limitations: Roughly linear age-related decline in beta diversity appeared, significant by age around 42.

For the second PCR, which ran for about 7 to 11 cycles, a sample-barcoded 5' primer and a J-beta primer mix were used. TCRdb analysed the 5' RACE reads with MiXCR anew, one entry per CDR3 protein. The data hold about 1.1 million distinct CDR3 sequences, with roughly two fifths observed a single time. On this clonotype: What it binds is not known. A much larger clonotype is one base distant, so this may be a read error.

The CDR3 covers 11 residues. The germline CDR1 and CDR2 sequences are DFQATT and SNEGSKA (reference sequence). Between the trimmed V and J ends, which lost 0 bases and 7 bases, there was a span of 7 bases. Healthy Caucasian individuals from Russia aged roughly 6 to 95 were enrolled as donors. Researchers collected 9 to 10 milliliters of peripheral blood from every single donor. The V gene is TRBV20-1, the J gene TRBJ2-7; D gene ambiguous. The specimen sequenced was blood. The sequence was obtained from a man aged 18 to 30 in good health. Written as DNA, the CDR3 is TGCAGTGCTAGAGACGTAAATGAGCAGTACTTC. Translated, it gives CSARDVNEQYF.